These T cell receptor beta chains were read from a single sample in a study of CD8+ T cells in alopecia areata. The assay was immunoSEQ multiplex PCR, and TCRdb's table has in-frame clones only and misses some. The sample includes 110,000 or so clones, approximately 51% of them seen just once. Sample: CD4+ T cells sorted from blood, taken at week 24, from a patient treated with tofacitinib. The origin of the receptors is a human donor with alopecia areata. CDR3s include the opening cysteine and the closing phenylalanine or tryptophan. D genes are given only for firm matches. Not all rows give a size; the values are once, few, many and, for expanded clones, a class.

V	size	D	J	CDR3	DNA
TRBV6-5	-	TRBD1	TRBJ2-1	CASRGQGYTEQFF	TGTGCCAGCAGGGGACAGGGATATACTGAGCAGTTCTTC
TRBV23-1	-	-	TRBJ1-5	CASSRLGPVGNQPQHF	TGCGCCAGCAGTCGATTGGGGCCGGTGGGCAATCAGCCCCAGCATTTT
TRBV10-3	few	-	TRBJ2-3	CANGGPSTDTQYF	TGTGCCAATGGGGGCCCTAGCACAGATACGCAGTATTTT
TRBV7-2	-	-	TRBJ1-2	CASSLRQDNYGYTF	TGTGCCAGCAGCCTTAGACAGGATAACTATGGCTACACCTTC
TRBV5-1	few	TRBD1	TRBJ2-1	CASSLTTGVTGEQFF	TGCGCCAGCAGCTTGACTACAGGGGTTACCGGTGAGCAGTTCTTC
TRBV30	-	-	TRBJ2-6	CAWSLGGANVLTF	TGTGCCTGGAGCCTGGGTGGGGCCAACGTCCTGACTTTC
TRBV29-1	-	-	TRBJ1-4	CSVGEGGEKLFF	TGCAGCGTTGGAGAGGGGGGGGAAAAACTGTTTTTT
TRBV7-2	-	TRBD1	TRBJ2-4	CASSLMGQGGNIQYF	TGTGCCAGCAGCTTAATGGGACAGGGTGGGAACATTCAGTACTTC
TRBV10-3	few	-	TRBJ2-1	CAISVGQYNEQFF	TGTGCCATCAGTGTTGGACAGTACAATGAGCAGTTCTTC
TRBV18	-	-	TRBJ2-7	CASSLTGSVNYEQYF	TGTGCCAGCTCACTAACAGGTAGCGTGAACTACGAGCAGTACTTC
TRBV4-3	-	-	TRBJ2-2	CASSHDNTGELFF	TGCGCCAGCAGCCACGACAACACCGGGGAGCTGTTTTTT
TRBV18	once	TRBD1	TRBJ2-1	CASSPRQGATGEQFF	TGTGCCAGCTCACCCCGACAGGGGGCGACGGGGGAGCAGTTCTTC
TRBV7-9	-	-	TRBJ2-7	CASSKTVQTYEQYF	TGTGCCAGCAGCAAGACAGTCCAAACCTACGAGCAGTACTTC
TRBV9	-	-	TRBJ2-2	CASSGVVNTGELFF	TGTGCCAGCAGCGGGGTCGTGAACACCGGGGAGCTGTTTTTT
TRBV7-9	-	-	TRBJ1-1	CASSPGSLNTEAFF	TGTGCCAGCAGCCCAGGCAGTTTGAACACTGAAGCTTTCTTT
TRBV7-2	-	-	TRBJ1-1	CASSPTTGNTEAFF	TGTGCCAGCAGCCCTACCACAGGGAACACTGAAGCTTTCTTT
TRBV30	-	TRBD2	TRBJ2-7	CAWGGLADYEQYF	TGTGCCTGGGGGGGACTAGCGGACTACGAGCAGTACTTC
TRBV7-2	-	-	TRBJ2-3	CASRGPDTQYF	TGTGCCAGCCGGGGCCCAGATACGCAGTATTTT
TRBV27	few	-	TRBJ2-3	CASRQGEAYTQYF	TGTGCCAGCAGACAGGGTGAGGCCTATACGCAGTATTTT
TRBV11-3	few	TRBD2	TRBJ2-5	CASSFAAGQETQYF	TGTGCCAGCAGCTTCGCAGCGGGGCAAGAGACCCAGTACTTC
TRBV29-1	-	TRBD1	TRBJ1-1	CSGGQEYTEAFF	TGCAGCGGAGGACAGGAATACACTGAAGCTTTCTTT
TRBV2	-	TRBD2	TRBJ2-7	CASSLERGAGEQYF	TGTGCCAGCTCTTTGGAGCGGGGGGCGGGCGAGCAGTACTTC
TRBV7-2	-	-	TRBJ1-2	CASSFRGLGGYTF	TGTGCCAGCAGCTTTCGCGGCCTCGGTGGCTACACCTTC
TRBV5-1	-	TRBD1	TRBJ2-7	CASSEGGVAYEQYF	TGCGCCAGCAGTGAAGGGGGCGTCGCCTACGAGCAGTACTTC
TRBV6-5	-	-	TRBJ1-6	CASSYSISGKSPLHF	TGTGCCAGCAGTTACTCGATTAGTGGCAAATCACCCCTCCACTTT
TRBV30	few	TRBD1	TRBJ1-2	CAWSEPSFTGGWGYTF	TGTGCCTGGAGCGAACCGTCATTTACAGGGGGCTGGGGCTACACCTTC
TRBV7-9	few	-	TRBJ2-7	CASSLSTYEQYF	TGTGCCAGCAGCTTATCAACCTACGAGCAGTACTTC
TRBV7-2	once	-	TRBJ2-1	CASSHRDSYNEQFF	TGTGCCAGCAGCCACCGGGACTCTTACAATGAGCAGTTCTTC
TRBV19	few	-	TRBJ1-4	CASGRGRTNEKLFF	TGTGCCAGCGGGAGAGGACGGACTAATGAAAAACTGTTTTTT
TRBV5-1	-	-	TRBJ2-1	CASSLVTPYNEQFF	TGCGCCAGCAGCTTGGTCACTCCATACAATGAGCAGTTCTTC
TRBV6-1	-	-	TRBJ2-7	CASSEGGRLREQYF	TGTGCCAGCAGTGAAGGGGGCAGATTGAGGGAGCAGTACTTC
TRBV29-1	-	-	TRBJ2-5	CSGGDETQYF	TGCAGCGGAGGAGATGAGACCCAGTACTTC
TRBV7-2	-	-	TRBJ1-1	CASSLDTDTEAFF	TGTGCCAGCAGCTTAGATACTGACACTGAAGCTTTCTTT
TRBV7-8	once	TRBD2	TRBJ2-3	CASSPGGVPDTQYF	TGTGCCAGCAGCCCGGGGGGGGTGCCAGATACGCAGTATTTT
TRBV30	-	TRBD2	TRBJ2-7	CAWRESGVLRSEQYF	TGTGCCTGGAGAGAGAGCGGGGTCTTGAGATCCGAGCAGTACTTC
TRBV18	-	-	TRBJ1-1	CASSPAEAAGNTEAFF	TGTGCCAGCTCACCCGCGGAGGCCGCCGGGAACACTGAAGCTTTCTTT
TRBV4-3	few	-	TRBJ1-6	CASSQEGGGGSPLHF	TGCGCCAGCAGCCAAGAAGGGGGAGGCGGTTCACCCCTCCACTTT
TRBV10-3	few	TRBD2	TRBJ2-3	CAIRGTSGSTSTDTQYF	TGTGCCATCAGGGGGACTAGCGGGAGCACTAGCACAGATACGCAGTATTTT
TRBV29-1	-	-	TRBJ2-7	CSVGADSYEQYF	TGCAGCGTTGGTGCAGACTCCTACGAGCAGTACTTC
TRBV19	-	TRBD2	TRBJ2-1	CASILAGDPYNEQFF	TGTGCCAGTATTTTAGCGGGGGACCCTTACAATGAGCAGTTCTTC
TRBV20-1	-	-	TRBJ1-1	CSARYTEAFF	TGCAGTGCTAGGTACACTGAAGCTTTCTTT
TRBV30	-	TRBD2	TRBJ2-5	CAWSPGGAQYF	TGTGCCTGGAGCCCGGGGGGGGCCCAGTACTTC
TRBV18	-	TRBD2	TRBJ2-7	CASSPSGSGGAREQYF	TGTGCCAGCTCACCCTCGGGTAGCGGGGGGGCACGAGAGCAGTACTTC
TRBV2	few	-	TRBJ2-7	CASSYMGAYEQYF	TGTGCCAGCAGTTATATGGGGGCCTACGAGCAGTACTTC